This T cell receptor beta chain is from a study of siplizumab effects on memory and regulatory T cells. This CDR3 comprises 12 residues. V gave up 5 bases and J gave up 10 bases, with 12 bases separating them. In germline, CDR1 is SNHLY, CDR2 FYNNEI. Turning to this clone: Its antigen remains unidentified.

Only in-frame clones appear in the TCRdb table, and some are missing; sequencing was by immunoSEQ multiplex PCR. Altogether 97,000 or so clones are present, 90% to 95% being singletons, with the ten largest covering approximately 1.2%. Study-level results: Most alloreactive clones went unmapped to unstimulated subsets; only a minor fraction mapped.

Sequenced: CD4+ T cells sorted from blood. This chain joins TRBV2 and TRBJ2-1, with D unclear. The source of this sequence is a human donor in good health. The chain's CDR3 is CASSRKASEQFF. Here the CDR3 DNA reads TGTGCCAGCAGTAGAAAGGCGTCGGAGCAGTTCTTC. The full variable domain, with the rest looked up from reference TRBV2 and TRBJ2-1, is EPEVTQTPSHQVTQMGQEVILRCVPISNHLYFYWYRQILGQKVEFLVSFYNNEISEKSEIFDDQFSVERPDGSNFTLKIRSTKLEDSAMYFCASSRKASEQFFGPGTRLTVL.